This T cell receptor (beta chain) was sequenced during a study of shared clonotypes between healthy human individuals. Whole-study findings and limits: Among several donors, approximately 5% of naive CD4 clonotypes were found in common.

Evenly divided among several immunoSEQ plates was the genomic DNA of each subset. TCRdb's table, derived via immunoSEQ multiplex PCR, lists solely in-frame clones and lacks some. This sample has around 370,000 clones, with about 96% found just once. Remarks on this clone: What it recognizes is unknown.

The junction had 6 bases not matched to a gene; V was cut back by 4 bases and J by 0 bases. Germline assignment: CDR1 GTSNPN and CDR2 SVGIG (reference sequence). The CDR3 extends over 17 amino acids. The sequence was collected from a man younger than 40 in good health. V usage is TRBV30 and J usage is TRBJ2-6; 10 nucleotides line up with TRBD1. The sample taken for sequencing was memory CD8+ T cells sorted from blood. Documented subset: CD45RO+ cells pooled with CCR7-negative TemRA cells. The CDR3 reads CAWTDRGQSSGANVLTF. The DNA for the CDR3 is TGTGCCTGGACCGACAGGGGGCAAAGCTCTGGGGCCAACGTCCTGACTTTC.